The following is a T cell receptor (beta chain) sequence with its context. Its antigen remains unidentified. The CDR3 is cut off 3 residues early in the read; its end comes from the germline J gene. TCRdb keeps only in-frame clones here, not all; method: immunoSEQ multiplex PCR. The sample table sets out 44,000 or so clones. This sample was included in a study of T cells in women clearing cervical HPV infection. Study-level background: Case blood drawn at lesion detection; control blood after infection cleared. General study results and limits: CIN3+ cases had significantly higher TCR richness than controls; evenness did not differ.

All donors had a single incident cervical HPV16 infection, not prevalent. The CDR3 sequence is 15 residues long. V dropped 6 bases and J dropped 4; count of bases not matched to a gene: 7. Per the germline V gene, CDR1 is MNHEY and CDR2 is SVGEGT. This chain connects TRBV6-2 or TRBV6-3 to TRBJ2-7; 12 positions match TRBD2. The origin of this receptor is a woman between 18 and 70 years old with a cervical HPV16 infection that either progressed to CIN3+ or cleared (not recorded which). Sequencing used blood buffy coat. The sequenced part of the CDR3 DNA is TGTGCCAGCAGGCCCGGACTAGCGGGGTTATACGAG. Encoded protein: CASRPGLAGLYE. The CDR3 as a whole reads CASRPGLAGLYEQYF.